This T cell receptor beta chain originates from a study of blood T cell repertoires in COVID-19. Overall study context: The samples span acute and convalescent COVID-19 from the United States, Italy and Spain.

TCRdb's copy holds only in-frame clones and misses some; the assay was immunoSEQ multiplex PCR. In the table there are tens of thousands of clones, 70% to 90% of which are singletons. CDR1 and CDR2 (germline): SGHNT, YENEEA. The CDR3 runs 13 residues. Deletions cut 5 bases from V and 2 bases from J, with 9 bases between. During active infection, Seattle patients enrolled and were then monitored through disease. This clone is a singleton in its sample. Sequencing used peripheral blood. The clonotype comes from a man aged 55 to 70 with COVID-19, enrolled during active disease. V and J are TRBV11-3 and TRBJ1-2; D is perhaps TRBD1 (5 bases). CDR3 DNA sequence: TGTGCCAGCAGCCCCGACAGCAACTATGGCTACACCTTC. It specifies CASSPDSNYGYTF.